The clone carrying this TCR beta chain showed up just a few times. Unique molecular identifiers were in the cDNA, with template-switch universal primer binding. TCRdb reanalysed the 5' RACE reads using MiXCR and keeps one entry per CDR3 protein. The repertoire holds around 370,000 distinct CDR3 sequences, with around 9% as singletons. These data come from a study of identical twins. There were only healthy Caucasians among the donors. Germline-derived CDR1 and CDR2 are SGHVS and FNYEAQ. The J segment lost 6 bases and the V segment lost 3 bases, leaving 9 bases of the junction unmatched. CDR3 size: 16 residues.

The source of this sequence is a woman between 45 and 60 years old in good health. Sequenced input: naive T cells sorted from blood. V and J are TRBV7-6 and TRBJ2-2, with TRBD1 matching 8 bases. The CDR3 loop reads CASSFPKTGVAGELFF. As DNA, the CDR3 is TGTGCCAGCAGCTTCCCAAAGACAGGGGTGGCCGGGGAGCTGTTTTTT. Full variable domain (remainder filled in from reference TRBV7-6 and TRBJ2-2): GAGVSQSPRYKVTKRGQDVALRCDPISGHVSLYWYRQALGQGPEFLTYFNYEAQQDKSGLPNDRFSAERPEGSISTLTIQRTEQRDSAMYRCASSFPKTGVAGELFFGEGSRLTVL.